What follows is one T cell receptor (beta chain) and its context. The ends lost 5 bases at V and 3 bases at J; junction bases unmatched: 4. The germline CDR1 and CDR2 sequences are SGHTA and FQGNSA. The length of the CDR3 is 15 residues. The data derive from a study of blood T cell repertoires in COVID-19. Using immunoSEQ multiplex PCR, the repertoire was profiled, and TCRdb retains in-frame clones only, with some absent. The sample records approximately 340,000 clones, approximately 90% being singletons. V usage is TRBV7-2 and J usage is TRBJ2-3, with 11 positions matching TRBD2. The clonotype comes from a woman between 40 and 55 years old who had been exposed to COVID-19. The sequenced sample was PBMCs or T cells enriched from blood (not recorded which). The CDR3 nucleotides are TGTGCCAGCAGCCCTAGACTAGCGGGAACAGATACGCAGTATTTT. This encodes CASSPRLAGTDTQYF.